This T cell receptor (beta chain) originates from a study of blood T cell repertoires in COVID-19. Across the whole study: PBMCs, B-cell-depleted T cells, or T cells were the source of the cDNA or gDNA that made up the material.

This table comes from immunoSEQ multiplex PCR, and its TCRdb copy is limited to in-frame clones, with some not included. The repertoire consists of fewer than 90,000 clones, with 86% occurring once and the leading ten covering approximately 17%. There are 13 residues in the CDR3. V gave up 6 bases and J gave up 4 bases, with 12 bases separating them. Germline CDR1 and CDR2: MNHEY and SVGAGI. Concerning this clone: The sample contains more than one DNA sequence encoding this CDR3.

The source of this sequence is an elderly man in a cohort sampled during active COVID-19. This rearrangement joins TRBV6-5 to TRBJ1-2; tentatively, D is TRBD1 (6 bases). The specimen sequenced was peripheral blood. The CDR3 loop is CASSQQGPYGYTF. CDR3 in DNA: TGTGCCAGCAGCCAACAGGGTCCCTATGGCTACACCTTC.